This TCR beta chain was obtained from a study of blood T cell repertoires in COVID-19. Study details: Acute and convalescent COVID-19 specimens originated in the United States, Italy and Spain.

Germline assignment: CDR1 KGHDR and CDR2 SFDVKD. J lost 1 base, V lost 6 bases, and 4 bases had no gene match. CDR3 length: 15 amino acids. Authors' data handling: Reference gene primer amplification in the assay estimated nucleated cell counts. Sequencing was performed with immunoSEQ multiplex PCR; in TCRdb, only in-frame clones are kept and a portion is missing. Clone size and the V and J calls come from that table; the DNA yielded D and trimming. The sample lists 240,000 or so clones, more than 75% occurring once. Study members were between roughly 18 and 89 years old and lived in about two dozen US regions.

The V gene is TRBV24-1, the J gene TRBJ2-1; 8 nucleotides agree with TRBD2. Specimen: PBMCs or T cells enriched from blood (not recorded which). This receptor was obtained from a woman in her forties with acute COVID-19. The CDR3 reads CATSSSSGSYNEQFF. The CDR3 DNA is TGTGCCACCAGTTCGTCTAGCGGGTCCTACAATGAGCAGTTCTTC.